A single sample gave rise to the 7 T cell receptor beta chains below, sequenced in a study of shared clonotypes between healthy human individuals. This table comes from immunoSEQ multiplex PCR, and its TCRdb copy is limited to in-frame clones, with some not included. The sample contains 170,000 or so clones, approximately 61% of which appear only once. Sequencing was carried out using memory CD4+ T cells sorted from blood. Subset noted: CD45RA-negative fraction. These receptors came from a man younger than 40 in good health.

This clone was found once. The chain uses TRBV29-1 and TRBJ2-2, with no clear D. The length of the CDR3 is 13 residues. Between the trimmed V and J ends, which lost 3 bases and 0 bases, there was a span of 5 bases. Germline V CDR1 and CDR2: SQVTM, ANQGSEA. CDR3: CSVDPANTGELFF. The CDR3 DNA reads as TGCAGCGTTGACCCGGCGAACACCGGGGAGCTGTTTTTT.

This clone was seen once. J is TRBJ2-7 and V is TRBV11-2; maybe TRBD2 (6 bases). V shed 5 bases and J shed 9 bases, with 14 bases lying between them. The CDR3 runs to 12 residues. Germline lookup yields CDR1 SGHAT and CDR2 FQNNGV. The CDR3 sequence is CASSPYRAGQYF. The CDR3 coding sequence is TGTGCCAGCAGCCCCTATAGAGCGGGGCAGTACTTC.

The V and J genes are TRBV9 and TRBJ2-2; 7 bases match TRBD2. Germline CDR1 SGDLS, CDR2 YYNGEE. After removal of 3 bases from V and 2 bases from J, the junction contained 10 bases not matched to a gene. The CDR3 contains 17 residues. The CDR3 loop reads CASSGPRGGPNTGELFF. The CDR3 DNA reads as TGTGCCAGCAGCGGACCCCGGGGAGGGCCAAACACCGGGGAGCTGTTTTTT.

The chain combines TRBV7-2 with TRBJ1-5; D possibly corresponds to TRBD1 (6 bases). Trimming left V 2 bases short and J 4 bases short, with 15 bases between. The CDR3 runs 16 residues. Germline V gene sequence: CDR1 SGHTA, CDR2 FQGNSA. The CDR3 loop reads CASSLTGLGLNQPQHF. The CDR3 nucleotides read TGTGCCAGCAGCTTAACAGGGTTGGGCCTAAATCAGCCCCAGCATTTT.

This chain joins TRBV9 and TRBJ2-2; 8 nucleotides line up with TRBD2. The CDR3 consists of 16 residues. Trimming took 1 base from V and 0 from J; bases not matched to a gene: 2. CDR1 and CDR2 from the germline V gene are SGDLS and YYNGEE. CDR3 nucleotides: TGTGCCAGCAGCGTATTTAGCGGGGCGAACACCGGGGAGCTGTTTTTT. This codes for CASSVFSGANTGELFF.

A remark on this clone: The sample carries other DNA sequences with the same CDR3. This chain links TRBV10-3 with TRBJ2-1; D call uncertain. CDR1 is ENHRY, CDR2 SYGVKD, per germline. This CDR3 is 11 amino acids long. V lost 2 bases and J 8 bases, leaving 4 bases between the germline ends. The CDR3 here is CAISELDEQFF. The CDR3 region has the DNA TGTGCCATCAGTGAGCTTGATGAGCAGTTCTTC.

The CDR3 here is CASSLSTHEQFF. The CDR3 DNA reads as TGCGCCAGCAGCTTATCTACACATGAGCAGTTCTTC. The chain combines TRBV5-1 with TRBJ2-1, with D unclear. Germline V lookup: CDR1 SGHRS, CDR2 YFSETQ. Between the trimmed V and J ends, which lost 2 bases and 8 bases, there was a span of 8 bases. The CDR3 is made up of 12 amino acids.